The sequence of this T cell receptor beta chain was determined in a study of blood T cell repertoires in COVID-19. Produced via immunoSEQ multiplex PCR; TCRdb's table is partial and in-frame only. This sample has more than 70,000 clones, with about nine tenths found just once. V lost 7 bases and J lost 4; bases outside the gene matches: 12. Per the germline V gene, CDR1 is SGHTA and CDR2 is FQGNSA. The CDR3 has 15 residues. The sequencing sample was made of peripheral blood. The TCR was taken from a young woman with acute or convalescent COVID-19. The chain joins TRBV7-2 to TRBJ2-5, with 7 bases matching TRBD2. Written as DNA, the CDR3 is TGTGCCAGCACCCATTGGGGGGGTCAGGGAGAGACCCAGTACTTC. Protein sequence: CASTHWGGQGETQYF. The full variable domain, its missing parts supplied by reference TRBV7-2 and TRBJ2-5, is GAGVSQSPSNKVTEKGKDVELRCDPISGHTALYWYRQSLGQGLEFLIYFQGNSAPDKSGLPSDRFSAERTGGSVSTLTIQRTQQEDSAVYLCASTHWGGQGETQYFGPGTRLLVL.